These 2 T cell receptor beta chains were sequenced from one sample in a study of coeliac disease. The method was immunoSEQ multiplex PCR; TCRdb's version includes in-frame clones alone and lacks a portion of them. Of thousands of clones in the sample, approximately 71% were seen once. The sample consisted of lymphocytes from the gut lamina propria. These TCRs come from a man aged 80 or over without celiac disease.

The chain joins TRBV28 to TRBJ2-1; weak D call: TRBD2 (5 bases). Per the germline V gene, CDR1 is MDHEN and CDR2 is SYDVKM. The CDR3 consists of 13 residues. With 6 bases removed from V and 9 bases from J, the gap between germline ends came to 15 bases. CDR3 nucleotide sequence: TGTGCCAGCAGAATACAAGGAGGAGGTGAGCAGTTCTTC. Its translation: CASRIQGGGEQFF.

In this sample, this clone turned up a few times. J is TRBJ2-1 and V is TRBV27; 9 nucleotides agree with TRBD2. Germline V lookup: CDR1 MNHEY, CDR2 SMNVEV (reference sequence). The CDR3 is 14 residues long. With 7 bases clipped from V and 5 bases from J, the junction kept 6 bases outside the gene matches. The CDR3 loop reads CASNGAGGNNEQFF. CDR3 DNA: TGTGCCAGCAATGGAGCGGGGGGTAACAATGAGCAGTTCTTC.